This record covers a single T cell receptor (beta chain). Its antigen is not known. Germline trimming cut 1 base from V and 2 bases from J; bases unmatched to any gene: 4. This CDR3 region has 15 residues. The germline V gene encodes CDR1 SGHRS and CDR2 YFSETQ. CD4+CD25+CD127- Tregs, CD4+CD25- non-Tregs, CD4 and CD8 cells were sorted. Assay: immunoSEQ multiplex PCR; the TCRdb copy retains only in-frame clones and omits some. The repertoire holds some 70,000 clones, with about 89% as singletons. The sample belongs to a study of Tregs in tolerant kidney transplant recipients. Study-level background: Related graft donors supplied nonmyeloablative bone marrow transplants, and mixed chimerism was transient.

Study-level results: Findings come from small patient numbers and require larger validation. Tolerant patients' donor-specific Tregs expanded beyond overall Tregs, suggesting antigen-driven growth.

This TCR derives from a human donor who received a combined kidney and bone marrow transplant. This chain joins TRBV5-1 and TRBJ2-5, with 8 bases identical to TRBD2. Source: CD4+ T cells from blood, taken before the transplant. CDR3 DNA: TGCGCCAGCAGCTTGAAACTAGCGGAGCAAGAGACCCAGTACTTC. It encodes CASSLKLAEQETQYF.